The sample holds a few counts of the clone carrying this TCR beta chain. Its specificity is unknown. CDR3 length equals 11 residues. The germline CDR1 and CDR2 sequences are MNHNY and SVGAGI (reference sequence). Trimming removed 11 bases from V and 3 bases from J, with 11 bases in between. TCR beta CDR3 regions were amplified from RNA. Carried out on the TCR CDR3, a first-round RT-PCR used the HTBI primer set. MiXCR, applied by TCRdb to the multiplex PCR reads, yields one record per CDR3 protein. The sample lists approximately 510,000 distinct CDR3 sequences; over 45% were seen once. This record belongs to a study of T cells in Graves' hyperthyroidism and ophthalmopathy. Study-level findings and limits: In the analysis, a 13 V-J model separated ophthalmopathy from stable hyperthyroidism. Blood also contained most expanded thyroid clonotypes above 0.001.

The sample consisted of peripheral blood or thyroid tissue (not recorded which). The J gene is TRBJ2-7, the V gene TRBV6-6; D is possibly TRBD1 or TRBD2 (5 bases each). The receptor was derived from an adult woman with Graves' disease, either hyperthyroidism or ophthalmopathy (not recorded which). The CDR3 is CAEGSGYEQYF. CDR3 sequence (DNA): TGTGCCGAGGGGTCCGGCTACGAGCAGTACTTC.